One and the same sample provided the 13 T cell receptor beta chains below, sequenced in a study of cytomegalovirus exposure and HLA in healthy donors. The PCR contained 60 Vbeta and 13 Jbeta primers. This table comes from immunoSEQ multiplex PCR, and its TCRdb copy is limited to in-frame clones, with some not included. The repertoire holds roughly 50,000 clones, with approximately 86% as singletons. The sample consisted of PBMCs. The receptors shown here come from a woman between 18 and 29 years old in good health and CMV-seronegative.

The chain combines TRBV7-9 with TRBJ2-1; 8 bases map to TRBD2. The length of the CDR3 is 15 residues. Germline lookup yields CDR1 SEHNR and CDR2 FQNEAQ (reference sequence). J lost 5 bases, V lost 5 bases, and 8 bases had no gene match. DNA for the CDR3: TGTGCCAGCAGCCTCAGCGGGAGAGGGGACAATGAGCAGTTCTTC. Translating gives CASSLSGRGDNEQFF.

This CDR3 reads CASSLGTGVVAEAFF. For the CDR3, the DNA is TGTGCCAGCAGTTTAGGGACAGGGGTTGTAGCTGAAGCTTTCTTT. The chain employs TRBV28 and TRBJ1-1, with 10 nucleotides matching TRBD1. The CDR3 has 15 residues. J gave up 6 bases and V 2 bases, and 6 bases lay outside the gene matches. The germline gives CDR1 MDHEN, CDR2 SYDVKM. Based on the CDR3 plus reference TRBV28 and TRBJ1-1, the full variable domain is DVKVTQSSRYLVKRTGEKVFLECVQDMDHENMFWYRQDPGLGLRLIYFSYDVKMKEKGDIPEGYSVSREKKERFSLILESASTNQTSMYLCASSLGTGVVAEAFFGQGTRLTVV.

V gene TRBV28 combines with J gene TRBJ2-1; D is ambiguous. Germline assignment: CDR1 MDHEN and CDR2 SYDVKM. The CDR3 has 13 residues. Trimming shortened V by 2 bases and J by 3 bases, and 5 bases separated the two germline ends. This CDR3 is CASSLADYNEQFF. The CDR3 DNA reads as TGTGCCAGCAGTTTAGCGGACTACAATGAGCAGTTCTTC.

The V call is TRBV10-2, the J call TRBJ2-3; TRBD1 aligns across 12 bases. Germline-derived CDR1 and CDR2 are WSHSY and SAAADI. V lost 4 bases, J lost 3 bases, and 8 bases stayed unmatched. This CDR3 is built from 17 residues. CDR3 DNA sequence: TGCGCCAGCAGTGTACGGGACAGGGGGCGCGGGACAGATACGCAGTATTTT. Translation gives CASSVRDRGRGTDTQYF.

V and J are TRBV28 and TRBJ1-2; TRBD1 is a possible D gene (5 bases). V was shortened by 5 bases and J by 4 bases, with 8 bases between the two germline ends. This CDR3 contains 12 residues. CDR1 is MDHEN and CDR2 is SYDVKM in the germline V gene. The CDR3 DNA reads TGTGCCAGCAGTGCAGGGCCCTATGGCTACACCTTC. It encodes CASSAGPYGYTF.

The rearrangement uses TRBV10-2 and TRBJ1-4, with D maybe TRBD1 (6 bases). This CDR3 spans 16 amino acids. V was pared by 4 bases and J by 5 bases, with 17 bases between. Germline CDR1 WSHSY, CDR2 SAAADI. The CDR3 nucleotides read TGCGCCAGCAGTGGAGGGGGAGCAGGGAAGAATGAAAAACTGTTTTTT. Its translation is CASSGGGAGKNEKLFF.

The chain recombines TRBV28 with TRBJ1-2; 8 positions match TRBD1. The V gene end was trimmed by 6 bases and the J gene end by 0 bases; junction bases not matched to a gene: 3. The CDR3 runs to 14 residues. Germline V gene lookup returns CDR1 MDHEN and CDR2 SYDVKM. The CDR3 protein is CASRRGQANYGYTF. CDR3 nucleotide sequence: TGTGCCAGCAGAAGGGGACAGGCTAACTATGGCTACACCTTC.

The chain recombines TRBV18 with TRBJ2-1; D possibly corresponds to TRBD2 (5 bases). Germline V gene sequence: CDR1 KGHSH, CDR2 LQKENI. This CDR3 region has 17 residues. Trimming pared 3 bases from V and 9 bases from J, leaving 24 bases between. The DNA for the CDR3 is TGTGCCAGCTCACCGAGTTCAGATACTGCGAGACGGGGTGAGCAGTTCTTC. Its protein product is CASSPSSDTARRGEQFF.

The chain is built from TRBV19 and TRBJ1-1; the D is unclear. The CDR3 spans 14 residues. V was clipped by 3 bases and J by 10 bases, with 18 bases between them. Germline loops: CDR1 LNHDA, CDR2 SQIVND (reference sequence). In DNA, the CDR3 is TGTGCCAGTAGTATCCGGACCGCTTTGGAGGGAGCTTTCTTT. This gives the protein CASSIRTALEGAFF.

The chain recombines TRBV28 with TRBJ2-3; 7 bases match TRBD2. Trimming at V came to 7 bases and at J to 3 bases, leaving 7 bases not matched to a gene. This CDR3 has 14 residues. Germline values: CDR1 MDHEN, CDR2 SYDVKM. CDR3 DNA sequence: TGTGCCAGCACCCTCGGGGGGAGGACAGATACGCAGTATTTT. It specifies CASTLGGRTDTQYF.

In its sample, this clone was seen a few times. V usage is TRBV11-2 and J usage is TRBJ1-1, with TRBD1 matching 7 bases. This CDR3 has 14 residues. CDR1 SGHAT and CDR2 FQNNGV come from the germline V gene. V lost 3 bases to trimming and J lost 1 base; unmatched junction nucleotides: 2. The CDR3 protein is CASSFGTANTEAFF. The CDR3 nucleotides read TGTGCCAGCAGCTTCGGGACAGCGAACACTGAAGCTTTCTTT.

This clone was found once. The chain employs TRBV6-1 and TRBJ2-7; 8 positions agree with TRBD1. Trimming removed 6 bases from V and 8 bases from J; junction bases left unmatched: 12. The CDR3 length is 14 residues. In germline, CDR1 is MNHNS, CDR2 SASEGT. The CDR3 loop is CASSSGTGVVKQYF. The CDR3 nucleotides are TGTGCCAGCAGCTCCGGGACAGGCGTAGTAAAGCAGTACTTC.

The V and J genes are TRBV7-8 and TRBJ2-3, with a possible D match to TRBD2 (6 bases). Germline assignment: CDR1 SGHVS and CDR2 FQNEAQ. Trimming left V 5 bases short and J 1 base short, with 16 bases between. This CDR3 has 16 residues. In DNA form, the CDR3 reads TGTGCCAGCAGCCCTAAGGCGGGATCGGGCACAGATACGCAGTATTTT. Translated: CASSPKAGSGTDTQYF.